This T cell receptor (beta chain) was sequenced in a study of shared clonotypes between healthy human individuals. Data came from immunoSEQ multiplex PCR; TCRdb stores just in-frame clones and leaves some out. The sample yields 760,000 or so clones, around 96% seen once. There are 12 residues in the CDR3. Looked up from germline, CDR1 is SNHLY and CDR2 is FYNNEI. Trimming removed 8 bases from V and 0 bases from J, with 8 bases in between. CD45RO-negative cells were positively selected for CCR7, leaving out terminally differentiated effector memory CD45RA+ cells. The sample comprised naive CD8+ T cells sorted from blood. The receptor was derived from a man younger than 45 in good health. The genes are TRBV2 and TRBJ2-7; D unresolved. The CDR3 loop is CASFELSYEQYF. The CDR3 bases are TGTGCCAGCTTTGAACTCTCCTACGAGCAGTACTTC.